This T cell receptor (beta chain) emerged from a study of OX40 agonist ivuxolimab in advanced cancers. Here immunoSEQ multiplex PCR was the method, and the copy in TCRdb shows in-frame clones only, minus some. The sample has over 45,000 clones, about 89% seen once. The study, taken as a whole, reports: Partial responders dosed at 0.1-3.0 mg/kg displayed clonal expansion ranking among the lowest. Averaging showed that CD8+ T cells had more expanded clones than CD4+ did.

As for this clone: Its antigen remains unidentified.

This clonotype was obtained from an adult with an advanced solid tumor such as melanoma, head and neck, liver or kidney cancer. The sample was CD4+ or CD8+ T cells sorted from blood, taken in a trial of the OX40 agonist ivuxolimab.

CDR3 DNA sequence: TGCGCCAGCAGCTTGGATTCGGACAGGGGGAACTATGGCTACACCTTC. Translating it yields CASSLDSDRGNYGYTF. The chain recombines TRBV5-1 with TRBJ1-2; 10 bases line up with TRBD1. Looked up from germline, CDR1 is SGHRS and CDR2 is YFSETQ. This CDR3 has 16 amino acids. V lost 0 bases and J lost 2; bases outside the gene matches: 4.